This T cell receptor beta chain emerged from a study of CD8 T cells in ankylosing spondylitis. V was pared by 4 bases and J by 4 bases, with 15 bases between. CDR3 size: 15 residues. Germline assignment: CDR1 SGHRS and CDR2 YFSETQ. This clonotype was found a few times. Its target is unknown. Study-wide results and limits: Peripheral blood samples showed relatively rare disease-linked clones, and these clones were CD8+. Fewer than 10 highly homologous variants formed a TCR beta motif that appeared characteristic of ankylosing spondylitis blood. Certain motif variants had earlier been reported in reactive arthritis synovial fluid and blood. Matched synovial fluid from ankylosing spondylitis patients was reported to be enriched for disease-linked clones.

Quantitative 5'-RACE with molecular barcodes produced the TCR beta libraries. TCRdb ran MiXCR on the 5' RACE reads and lists one entry per CDR3 protein. The sample lists hundreds of thousands of distinct CDR3 sequences; 10% to 15% were seen once. The sequenced sample was blood, either unsorted or a sorted T cell fraction (not recorded which). The chain couples TRBV5-1 to TRBJ2-1; weak D call: TRBD1 (6 bases). This TCR derives from a male donor with ankylosing spondylitis. The CDR3 region has the DNA TGCGCCAGCAGCCCCGGACCAGGGGTGTACAATGAGCAGTTCTTC. Translating gives CASSPGPGVYNEQFF.